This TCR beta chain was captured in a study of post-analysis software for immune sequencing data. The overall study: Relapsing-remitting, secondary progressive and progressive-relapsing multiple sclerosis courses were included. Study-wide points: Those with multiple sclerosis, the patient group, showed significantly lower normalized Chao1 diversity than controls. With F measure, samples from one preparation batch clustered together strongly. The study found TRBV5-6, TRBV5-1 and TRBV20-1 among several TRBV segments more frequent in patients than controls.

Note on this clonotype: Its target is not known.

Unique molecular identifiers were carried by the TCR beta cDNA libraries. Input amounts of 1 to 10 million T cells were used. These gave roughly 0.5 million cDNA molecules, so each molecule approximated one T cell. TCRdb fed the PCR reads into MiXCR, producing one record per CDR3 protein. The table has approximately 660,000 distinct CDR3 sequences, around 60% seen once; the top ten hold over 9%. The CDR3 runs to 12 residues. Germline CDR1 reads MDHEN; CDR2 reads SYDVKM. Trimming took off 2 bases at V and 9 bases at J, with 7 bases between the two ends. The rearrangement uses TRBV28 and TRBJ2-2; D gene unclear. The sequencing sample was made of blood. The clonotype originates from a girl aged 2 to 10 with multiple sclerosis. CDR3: CASSLTHRELFF. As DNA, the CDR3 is TGTGCCAGCAGTTTAACGCACCGGGAGCTGTTTTTT.